A selection of T cell receptor beta chains follows, all from one sample in a study of human T cells and chemical hapten exposure. TCRdb independently ran MiXCR on the RACE reads; one entry per CDR3 protein. The table has some 400,000 distinct CDR3 sequences, roughly 4.8% seen once. The sequenced sample was whole blood, obtained in connection with sensitization to the hapten diphenylcyclopropenone (DPC). Receptors were obtained from a woman between 50 and 59 years old with alopecia areata. Some clones in this sample may be carry-over from other donors' samples. CDR3s leave out the opening cysteine and the closing phenylalanine or tryptophan.

v_call cdr3_aa
TRBV6-2/TRBV6-3 ASGQSGGAIQPQH
TRBV28 ASLGVGSYEQY
TRBV7-2 ASSASPGTDTQY
TRBV7-2 ASSLAGRTVNSPLH
TRBV5-1 ASSLGVGGNQPQH
TRBV27 ASSFSQGVAPDTQY
TRBV12-3/TRBV12-4 ASSLGRVRGEQF
TRBV28 ASSPLGGDTQY
TRBV24-1 ATSDSGTGAGYT
TRBV2 ASSERQVSYGYT
TRBV6-2/TRBV6-3 ASSLGRETSEAF
TRBV28 ASRTGAGYT
TRBV6-1 ASSPRGKGGTEAF
TRBV29-1 SVEDYGEKLF
TRBV7-3 ASSSGTSPTEAF
TRBV6-5 ASKGTGGTEAF
TRBV12-3/TRBV12-4 ASSSGGLVNSPLH
TRBV7-2 ASSLALRNTEAF
TRBV15 ATSPRTGFQETQY
TRBV3-1 ASSQLGLDVGQGVNYGYT
TRBV6-1 ASRVQEGARETQY
TRBV5-4 ASSTGLAIDTQY
TRBV5-6 ASSPGLLITGELF
TRBV28 ASSGGQAGDQPQH
TRBV29-1 SGTSGRNEQF